Below, one T cell receptor beta chain is given with its context. Its binding antigen is unknown. Nothing much larger sits one base from this clone, and base qualities are not available. The cohort consisted of approximately 690 healthy bone marrow donors. At the time of sampling, all cohort members were nominally healthy, though unrecorded immune exposures were likely present. The donor tested CMV seropositive and was one of the 289 seropositive cohort members. Every donor gave a peripheral blood sample, and the peripheral blood mononuclear cells from that sample were used for TCR beta sequencing. The Qiagen DNeasy Blood Extraction Kit was used to extract genomic DNA from the blood cell samples. The data stem from a study of cytomegalovirus exposure and HLA in healthy donors (dated by TCRdb to about 2017). Context from the whole study: An earlier analysis of several hundred of the donors reported approximately 280 Gb of sequence data and around 120 million unique TCR beta sequences obtained from around 180 million T cells. An early release covering roughly 640 HLA-typed donors comprised approximately 300 gigabases of sequencing data and 85 million or so unique TCR sequences. Of the roughly 400 genotyped donors, about 80% fell in the genetic ancestry cluster associated with self-reported Caucasian donors. The aim of the study was to test whether cataloging public T cell receptors could identify signatures of past pathogen exposure. The study profiled the T cell repertoires of 550 to 700 subjects by immunosequencing and related them to cytomegalovirus serostatus. Besides the first cohort of approximately 670 subjects, a separate validation cohort made up of over a hundred different subjects was used. High-throughput TCR immunosequencing, statistical association of individual TCRs with disease status, and machine learning were combined to predict cytomegalovirus infection status. A later analysis re-examined previously published TCR beta repertoires from hundreds of donors and added high-resolution HLA genotyping to investigate patterns of TCR occurrence. In the later analysis, no new phenotypic data were used to find candidate immune exposures; instead, reliance was placed on TCR beta sequences and their occurrence across donors. An earlier analysis of some 500 of the donors used high-throughput TCR beta sequencing to judge whether each TCR beta V gene segment behaved as functional or pseudogenic. Donor age, sex, ethnicity and CMV serostatus were compiled alongside the repertoire data. A later genetic analysis took genome-wide SNP genotypes for about three fifths of the roughly 700 donors and used that subset as a discovery cohort. Every repertoire in the discovery cohort had been generated on one and the same sequencing platform. Both class I and class II loci were covered by HLA typing, at four-digit resolution. The number of typed donors differed by locus: about 620-630 for A, B, C, DRB1 and DQB1; some 540 for DQA1; around 580 for DPA1; and around 450 for DPB1. Roughly five DR-DQ haplotypes were treated as single units for association and clustering because of strong linkage in the cohort. On average, 235,054 unique TCR beta nucleotide sequences were sequenced per donor among some 420 genotyped donors of the cohort, with roughly 18% of those sequences being non-productive. Results and caveats for the whole study, not just this receptor: In vitro tests confirmed that a few of the cytomegalovirus-associated TCR beta chains recognize cytomegalovirus antigens. Immune exposure information for the cohort was limited to CMV serostatus. In a later analysis, HLA-associated TCR beta chains showed more clonal expansion and lower generation probabilities than non-associated chains that were equally common. An association between a missense DCLRE1C variant and V-gene and J-gene trimming of TCR beta chains was found in a later genetic analysis and replicated in an independent cohort. An earlier analysis of approximately 530 of the donors showed that most TCR beta V segments appeared in productive rearrangements either about 87% or about 30% of the time, which broadly matched IMGT annotations. A later genetic analysis reported fewer N-insertions in productive TCRs among donors in an Asian-associated ancestry cluster than the approximately 700-donor mean. Only TCR beta chains were sequenced in this cohort, and the absence of alpha or paired-chain data limited detectable features. Because counts were too low, around 18 rarely observed V segments, including chromosome 9 orphons, were left out of the earlier analysis of a few hundred of the donors. Sequencing depth was assumed to be roughly uniform across donors in the presence/absence analyses, though that assumption may not hold. Most TCR sequences were observed very rarely across donors, whereas some public TCRs were present in many individuals. The sequencing pipeline was judged likely to have produced a cluster of highly shared sequence variants as a technical artifact. A total of roughly 160 TCR beta chains were listed by the study as associated with cytomegalovirus. Because the 87-base-pair reads could not distinguish some IMGT-functional V segments, including TRBV6-2 and TRBV6-3, those segments were excluded. In a later analysis, 15,000 to 20,000 TCR beta sequences were associated with specific HLA alleles at a false discovery rate of 0.05. A further reported finding was that TCR beta sequences accurately predicted the HLA-A and HLA-B alleles for most subjects in the first cohort. The authors suggested that the approach could potentially be extended to other disease states and immunological phenotypes. Correlated functional status among segregating V segments might reflect linkage disequilibrium, but an unknown experimental factor could not be ruled out. In a later analysis, several top co-occurrence clusters were reported to appear linked to parvovirus B19, influenza, CMV and Epstein-Barr virus. When HLA alleles, especially DR and DQ, strongly co-occurred, attributing TCR associations to individual alleles was difficult. In both the original and validation cohorts, the classifier was reported to diagnose cytomegalovirus status with high specificity and sensitivity. Because HLA typing was missing for some donors at each locus, association tests included only the typed subset. A later analysis found that most CMV-associated TCR beta chains appeared HLA-restricted, with HLA associations seemingly driven largely by CMV exposure. According to a later analysis, TCR association rates differed among HLA loci, with DRB1 alleles showing the most associated TCRs and HLA-C alleles showing the fewest.

The method behind the library was the immunoSEQ multiplex PCR assay. For the multiplex PCR, a mixture combining 60 forward primers for TCR Vbeta segments and 13 reverse primers for TCR Jbeta segments was used. The CDR3 region of rearranged TCR beta genes was amplified from genomic DNA with a multiplex PCR assay. The Illumina HiSeq System was used to sequence the amplified TCR beta libraries as 87-base-pair reads. As for the original processing: In a later analysis, tens of millions of unique TCR beta chains were counted across the 650 to 750 repertoires, and roughly 10 million of these chains were shared by at least two donors. Raw reads were error-corrected and collapsed into unique sequences by a nearest-neighbor algorithm in which closely related sequences were merged to remove PCR and sequencing errors. Alignment of CDR3 sequences to IMGT reference sequences was used to assign V, D and J gene segments. For a sequence to be retained, a match of at least six nucleotides was required to both a V gene segment and a J gene segment. Rearrangements were called productive when the CDR3 lacked stop codons and stayed in frame with V and J; all others were non-productive. CDR3 was defined according to IMGT convention as the region running from the second conserved V-encoded cysteine to the conserved J-encoded phenylalanine. The earlier analysis of about 560 of the donors excluded any sequence lacking an unambiguous match to a single V gene segment. In an earlier analysis of some 590 of the donors, V segments were called functional above 56.7% productive rearrangements and were called segregating when the between-donor standard deviation exceeded 5%. To diagnose cytomegalovirus status from the catalog of TCR beta chain sequences, a statistical classification framework was built. In a later analysis, TCR nucleotide sequences were compared against IMGT/GENE-DB human TR gene sequences so that V and J genes could be assigned. Using the TCRdist pipeline, a later analysis assigned CDR3 sequences along with most-parsimonious VDJ recombination scenarios. In a later analysis, each TCR beta chain was defined by its CDR3 amino acid sequence together with its V-gene family, and reads without a unique V-gene family were excluded. A later analysis removed 500 to 650 highly shared, low-generation-probability nucleotide sequences to deal with suspected cross-contamination and a sequencing artifact. In a later analysis, a clonal expansion index was calculated for each public chain from normalized within-repertoire ranks of inferred template counts. Generation probabilities in a later analysis came from a VDJ recombination model fitted to out-of-frame rearrangements, and those results were checked against IGoR. A later analysis scored TCR-TCR, TCR-HLA and TCR-CMV co-occurrence with hypergeometric tests, applying a repertoire-size bias correction to TCR pairs. To estimate false discovery rates, a later analysis permuted the HLA or CMV assignments 20 times. In a later analysis, co-occurring TCRs were grouped using DBSCAN, and TCRdist sequence similarity was added for clustering within HLA-allele-positive subsets. Repertoires with fewer than 30,000 or more than 120,000 public chains were left out of co-occurrence clustering, as were about five repertoires with anomalous nucleotide sharing. Drawn from immuneACCESS, this table holds only the in-frame rearrangements with V and J called that TCRdb kept. Clones are partly lost; checked studies trace under half to an unresolved V gene and leave the rest unexplained. The V and J calls and clone size were taken over from that table, and D and trimming were inferred from the DNA. In all, the sample holds roughly 71,000 clones, and approximately 70% of those were seen once. The ten largest account for roughly 20% of the sample.

From the cysteine up to the phenylalanine, the CDR3 has a length of 16 residues. The sequence is cut down to CDR3 DNA, 48 bases in frame from base 1. V lost 0 bases and J lost 7 bases, and the count of bases not matched to a germline gene is 7. The germline V gene supplies CDR1 LGHNA and CDR2 YSLEER. Here the chain combines TRBV4-3 and TRBJ2-2, and TRBD2 aligns with 8 junction nucleotides. This clonotype was obtained from a middle-aged man in good health and CMV-seropositive. The specimen was PBMCs. At the DNA level, the sequence is TGCGCCAGCAGCCAAGAACGTGGCGGGGGGCTCGGGGAGCTGTTTTTT. Its protein is CASSQERGGGLGELFF.